This T cell receptor beta chain is from a study of T cell responses to AZD1222 COVID-19 vaccine. For the study at large: Recipients boosted at about 4 weeks or about 12 weeks are pooled.

General study findings and limits: Mapped onto spike, vaccine-associated CD4 TCRs spanned it and were dominant at 160-218 and 743-854.

Only in-frame clones appear in the TCRdb table, and some are missing; sequencing was by immunoSEQ multiplex PCR. The sample has around 160,000 clones, 80% to 90% seen once. On this clone itself: Antigen: not known.

Germline CDR1 SEHNR, CDR2 FQNEAQ (reference sequence). The CDR3 consists of 16 residues. V gave up 1 base and J gave up 4 bases, with 13 bases separating them. The sample here was peripheral blood, taken on day 0 of AZD1222 vaccination. The genes are TRBV7-9 and TRBJ1-4; no definite D call. The clonotype comes from an adult in good health. CDR3 amino acids: CASSLGFNSDNEKLFF. DNA for the CDR3: TGTGCCAGCAGCTTAGGTTTTAACAGCGATAATGAAAAACTGTTTTTT.